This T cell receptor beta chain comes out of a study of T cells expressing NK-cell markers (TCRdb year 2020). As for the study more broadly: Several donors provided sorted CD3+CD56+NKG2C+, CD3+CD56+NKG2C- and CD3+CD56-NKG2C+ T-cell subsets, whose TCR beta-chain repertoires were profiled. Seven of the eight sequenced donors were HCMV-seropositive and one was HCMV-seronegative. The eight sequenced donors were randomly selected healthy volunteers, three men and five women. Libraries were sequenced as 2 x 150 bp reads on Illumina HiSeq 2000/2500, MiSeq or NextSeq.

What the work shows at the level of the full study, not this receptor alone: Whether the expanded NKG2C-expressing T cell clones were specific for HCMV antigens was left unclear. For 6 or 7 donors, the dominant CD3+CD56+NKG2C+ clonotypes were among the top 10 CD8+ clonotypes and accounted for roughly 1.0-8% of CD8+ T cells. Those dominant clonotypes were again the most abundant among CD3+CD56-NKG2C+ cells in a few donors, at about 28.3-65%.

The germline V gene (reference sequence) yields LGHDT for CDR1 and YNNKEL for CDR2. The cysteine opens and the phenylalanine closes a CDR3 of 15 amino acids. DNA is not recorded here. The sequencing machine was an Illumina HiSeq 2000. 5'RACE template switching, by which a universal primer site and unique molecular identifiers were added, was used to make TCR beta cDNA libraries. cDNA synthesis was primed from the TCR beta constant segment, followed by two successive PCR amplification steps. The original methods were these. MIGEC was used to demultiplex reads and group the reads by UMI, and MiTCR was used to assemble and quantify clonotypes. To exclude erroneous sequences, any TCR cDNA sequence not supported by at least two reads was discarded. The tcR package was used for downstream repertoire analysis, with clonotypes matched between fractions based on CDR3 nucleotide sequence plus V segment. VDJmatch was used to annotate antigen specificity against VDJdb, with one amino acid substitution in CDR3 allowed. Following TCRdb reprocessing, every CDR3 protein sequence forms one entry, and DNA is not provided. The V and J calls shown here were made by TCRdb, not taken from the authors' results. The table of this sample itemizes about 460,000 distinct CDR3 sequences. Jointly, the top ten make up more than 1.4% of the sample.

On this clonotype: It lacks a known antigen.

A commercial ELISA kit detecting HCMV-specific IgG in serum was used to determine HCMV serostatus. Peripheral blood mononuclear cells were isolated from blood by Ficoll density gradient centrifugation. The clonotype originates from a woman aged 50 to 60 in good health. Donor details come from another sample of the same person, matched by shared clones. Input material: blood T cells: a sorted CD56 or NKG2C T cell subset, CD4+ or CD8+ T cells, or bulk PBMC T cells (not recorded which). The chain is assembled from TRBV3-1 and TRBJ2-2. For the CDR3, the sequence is CASSQDSSNTGELFF.